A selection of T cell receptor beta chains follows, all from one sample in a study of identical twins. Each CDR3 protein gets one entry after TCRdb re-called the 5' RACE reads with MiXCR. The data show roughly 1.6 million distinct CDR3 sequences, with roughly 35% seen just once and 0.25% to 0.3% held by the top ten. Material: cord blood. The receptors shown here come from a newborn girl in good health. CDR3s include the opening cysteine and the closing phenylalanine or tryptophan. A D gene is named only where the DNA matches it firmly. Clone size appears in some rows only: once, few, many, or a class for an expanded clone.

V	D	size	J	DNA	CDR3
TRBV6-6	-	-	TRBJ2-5	TGTGCCAGCAGTTACTCAAGCTACGAAAGGAAGGAGCAGTACTTC	CASSYSSYERKEQYF
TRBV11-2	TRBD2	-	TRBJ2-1	TGTGCCAGCCGACGACTAGCGGGGGGCTTGGGCAATGAGCAGTTCTTC	CASRRLAGGLGNEQFF
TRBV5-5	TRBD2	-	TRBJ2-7	TGTGCCAGCAGCTTTCGTAAGCTAGCGGGAGTTGACGAGCAGTACTTC	CASSFRKLAGVDEQYF
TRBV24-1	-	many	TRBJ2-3	TGTGCCACCAGCCCCAGGGCGGATACGCAGTATTTT	CATSPRADTQYF
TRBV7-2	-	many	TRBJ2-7	TGTGCCAGCAGCTTAGCCTACAATGAGCAGTACTTC	CASSLAYNEQYF
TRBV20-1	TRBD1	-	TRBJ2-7	TGCAGTGCCTCGGACAGGGGGCTTTACGAGCAGTACTTC	CSASDRGLYEQYF
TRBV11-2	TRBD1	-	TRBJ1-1	TGTGCCAGCAGCTTAATGAGGACAGGGAACACTGAAGCTTTCTTT	CASSLMRTGNTEAFF
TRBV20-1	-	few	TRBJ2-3	TGCAGTGCTAGAGCCCGGGACTTGACAGATACGCAGTATTTT	CSARARDLTDTQYF
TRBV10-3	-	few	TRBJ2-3	TGTGCCATCAGTGAGTCTGGCTCCATCACAGATACGCAGTATTTT	CAISESGSITDTQYF
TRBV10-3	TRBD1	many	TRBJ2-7	TGTGCCATCAGTGGAACAGGGGGTAGAACCGAGCAGTACTTC	CAISGTGGRTEQYF
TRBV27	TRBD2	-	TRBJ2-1	TGTGCCAGCAGTCAGTGGACTAGCGGGAGTTACAATGAGCAGTTCTTC	CASSQWTSGSYNEQFF
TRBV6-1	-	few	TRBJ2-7	TGTGCCAGCAGTGAATTTGAGCTACTCTACGAGCAGTACTTC	CASSEFELLYEQYF
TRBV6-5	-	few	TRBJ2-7	TGTGCCAGCAGTTACTCCAGCATTTACGAGCAGTACTTC	CASSYSSIYEQYF
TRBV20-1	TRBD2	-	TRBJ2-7	TGCAGTGCTAGTCTCGGAGATGGACTAGGCTACGAGCAGTACTTC	CSASLGDGLGYEQYF
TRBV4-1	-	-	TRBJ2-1	TGCGCCAGCAGCCAAGTTGGGGCCCGCAATGAGCAGTTCTTC	CASSQVGARNEQFF
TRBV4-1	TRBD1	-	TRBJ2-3	TGCGCCAGCACCCCGACAGGGCGCAGCACAGATACGCAGTATTTT	CASTPTGRSTDTQYF
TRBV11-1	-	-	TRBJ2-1	TGTGCCAGCAGCCCCCTCCGGGACCCCTACAATGAGCAGTTCTTC	CASSPLRDPYNEQFF
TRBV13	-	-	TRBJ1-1	TGTGCCAGCAGCTTGGGCTGGGCTTCGCTGTACACTGAAGCTTTCTTT	CASSLGWASLYTEAFF
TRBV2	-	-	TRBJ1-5	TGTGCCAGCAGGGAATACAATCAGCCCCAGCATTTT	CASREYNQPQHF
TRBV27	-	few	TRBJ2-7	TGTGCCAGCAGACAACGGCTTTCCTACGAGCAGTACTTC	CASRQRLSYEQYF
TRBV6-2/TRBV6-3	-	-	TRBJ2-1	TGTGCCAGCAGCCCTAAGGGCCAAGAGACCCAGTTCTTC	CASSPKGQETQFF
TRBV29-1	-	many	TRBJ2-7	TGCAGCGTTGTTTCGGACAGAGCCTACGAGCAGTACTTC	CSVVSDRAYEQYF
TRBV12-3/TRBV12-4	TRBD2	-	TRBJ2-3	TGTGCCAGCAGTTTAGTACCTAGCGGGGGTGATACGCAGTATTTT	CASSLVPSGGDTQYF
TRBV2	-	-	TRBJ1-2	TGTGCCAGCAGAGTAGATGCCAGTAACTATGGCTACACCTTC	CASRVDASNYGYTF
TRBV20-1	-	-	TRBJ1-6	TGCAGTGCTAGAGACCCCAGGGACTATAATTCACCCCTCCACTTT	CSARDPRDYNSPLHF
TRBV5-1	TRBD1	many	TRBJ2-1	TGCGCCAGCAGCTTGGCCGGCGGACAGGGCAATGAGCAGTTCTTC	CASSLAGGQGNEQFF
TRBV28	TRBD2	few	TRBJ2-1	TGTGCCAGCAGTTTGCGCGGGAGCGGTCGGAATGAGCAGTTCTTC	CASSLRGSGRNEQFF
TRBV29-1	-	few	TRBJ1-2	TGCAGCGTTGAAGATTTCGAGGGGTCTAACTATGGCTACACCTTC	CSVEDFEGSNYGYTF
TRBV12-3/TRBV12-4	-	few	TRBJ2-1	TGTGCCAGCAGCAACCGGGAGTGGAATGAGCAGTTCTTC	CASSNREWNEQFF
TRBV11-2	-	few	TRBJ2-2	TGTGCCACTTCAACCGGGTCGGCTGTGAACACCGGGGAGCTGTTTTTT	CATSTGSAVNTGELFF
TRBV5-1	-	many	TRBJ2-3	TGCGCCAGCAGCGGCCCTAGCACAGATACGCAGTATTTT	CASSGPSTDTQYF
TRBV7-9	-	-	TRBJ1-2	TGTGCCAGCAGCCACAGGGAGGTAGCTAACTATGGCTACACCTTC	CASSHREVANYGYTF
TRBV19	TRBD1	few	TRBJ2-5	TGTGCCAGTAGTGGACAGGGGGCTACTAAGACCCAGTACTTC	CASSGQGATKTQYF
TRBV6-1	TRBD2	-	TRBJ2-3	TGTGCCAGCTATCGGGGGGAGGGCCGCGATACGCAGTATTTT	CASYRGEGRDTQYF
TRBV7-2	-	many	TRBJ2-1	TGTGCCAGCAGCTTTACACCGAGCTCCTACAATGAGCAGTTCTTC	CASSFTPSSYNEQFF
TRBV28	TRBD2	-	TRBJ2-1	TGTGCCAGCAGTTCCGGGAGGGGGATTAGGTACAATGAGCAGTTCTTC	CASSSGRGIRYNEQFF
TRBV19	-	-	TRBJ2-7	TGTGCCAGCAGACTAGGAAATAACGAGCAGTACTTC	CASRLGNNEQYF
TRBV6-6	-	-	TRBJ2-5	TGTGCCAGCAGTTACTCGAGGGGGTTTGGAGAGACCCAGTACTTC	CASSYSRGFGETQYF
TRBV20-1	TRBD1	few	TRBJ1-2	TGCAGTGCTAGAGAAAGGGGGCACGGCTATGGCTACACCTTC	CSARERGHGYGYTF
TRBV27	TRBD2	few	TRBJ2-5	TGTGCCAGCAGTTCCCCTCGGACTAGCGGGAAGGAGACCCAGTACTTC	CASSSPRTSGKETQYF
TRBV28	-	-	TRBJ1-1	TGTGCCAGCAGTTTGCCGGCAGCTGAAGCTTTCTTT	CASSLPAAEAFF
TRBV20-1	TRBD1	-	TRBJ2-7	TGCAGTGCCCGCCAGCGCCGGACAGGGTTTGGGTTTTACGAGCAGTACTTC	CSARQRRTGFGFYEQYF
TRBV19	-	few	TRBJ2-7	TGTGCCAGTAGTTCACGGGTCCTCGAGGCCTACGAGCAGTACTTC	CASSSRVLEAYEQYF
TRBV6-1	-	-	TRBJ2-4	TGTGCCAGCAACCGGGACCGAAACTACGTGCAGTACTTC	CASNRDRNYVQYF
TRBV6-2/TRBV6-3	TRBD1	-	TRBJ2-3	TGTGCCAGCAGTTACGGTACACGAAGGGGGCTCTACTCAGATACGCAGTATTTT	CASSYGTRRGLYSDTQYF
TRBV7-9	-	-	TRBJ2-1	TGTGCCAGCAGCTTAATGGACTACTTGGCATCGAGCAATGAGCAGTTCTTC	CASSLMDYLASSNEQFF
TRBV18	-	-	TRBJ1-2	TGTGCCGGGGTCGGCAGTCTGGGGTATGGCTACACCTTC	CAGVGSLGYGYTF
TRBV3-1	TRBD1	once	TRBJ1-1	TGTGCCAGCAGCCCCCGGGACAGGGGGCATAACACTGAAGCTTTCTTT	CASSPRDRGHNTEAFF
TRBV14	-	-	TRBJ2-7	TGTGCCAGCAGCCAAGAGAGCCACTGGATGGACGAGCAGTACTTC	CASSQESHWMDEQYF
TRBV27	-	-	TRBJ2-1	TGTGCCAGCAGTCTATGGCCGGCCTACAATGAGCAGTTCTTC	CASSLWPAYNEQFF
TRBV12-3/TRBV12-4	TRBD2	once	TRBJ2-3	TGTGCCAGCAGTTTAACGGGGACTAGCGGGAGCCCAGATACGCTGTATTTT	CASSLTGTSGSPDTLYF
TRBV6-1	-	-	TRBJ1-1	TGTGCCAGCAGTGGCCAAAACCTGGGACTCCAAGGGGGAGCTGAAGCTTTCTTT	CASSGQNLGLQGGAEAFF
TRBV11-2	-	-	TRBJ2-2	TGTGCCAGCAGCTTAGAACCCCGGGTTCTCAACCCCGGGGAGCTGTTTTTT	CASSLEPRVLNPGELFF